This TCR beta chain was sequenced during a study of blood T cell repertoires in COVID-19. Per the original methods: Amplification from reference gene primers served as the basis for estimated nucleated cell counts. The assay was immunoSEQ multiplex PCR, and TCRdb's table has in-frame clones only and misses some. The V and J calls and the clone size are those of that table, but D and trimming were determined from the DNA. Of 100,000 to 150,000 clones listed, 84% are singletons. Germline V lookup: CDR1 MGHRA, CDR2 YSYEKL. The CDR3 spans 13 residues. V was shortened by 3 bases and J by 7 bases, with 10 bases between the two germline ends.

This sequence was found in a woman aged 25 to 39 who had recovered from COVID-19. The sample consisted of peripheral blood. The rearrangement joins TRBV4-1 to TRBJ1-3, with D uncertain. DNA for the CDR3: TGCGCCAGCAGCCACGATGGAGATAACACCATATATTTT. Encoded protein: CASSHDGDNTIYF.